This T cell receptor (beta chain) was identified in a study of blood T cell repertoires in COVID-19. Across the whole study: T cells, B-cell-depleted T cells, or PBMCs supplied cDNA or gDNA.

Germline V gives CDR1 MGHDK, CDR2 SYGVNS. CDR3 size: 17 residues. The V end was cut by 1 base, the J end by 1 base, with 15 bases between. Sequencing used immunoSEQ multiplex PCR; TCRdb keeps in-frame clones, though not all of them. The data show 74,000 or so clones, with around 89% seen just once and 2.5% to 3% held by the top ten. V gene TRBV25-1 combines with J gene TRBJ2-3, with D hard to call. Sequencing input: peripheral blood. This receptor was obtained from a man aged 50-60 years with acute or convalescent COVID-19. The CDR3 DNA sequence: TGTGCCAGCAGTGAATCCCATGGTCGGGTGGGCACAGATACGCAGTATTTT. Its translation: CASSESHGRVGTDTQYF.